A selection of T cell receptor beta chains follows, all from one sample in a study of Ad26.COV2.S vaccination and SARS-CoV-2 variants. Only in-frame clones appear in the TCRdb table, and some are missing; sequencing was by immunoSEQ multiplex PCR. Of about 480,000 clones in the sample, 87% are singletons; the top ten hold roughly 13%. This sample comprised peripheral blood, obtained in a trial of Ad26.COV2.S vaccine versus placebo. All receptors come from a person between 18 and 59 years old who received the Ad26.COV2.S COVID-19 vaccine or a placebo. Each CDR3 is given with its conserved first and last residue. Each record gives: CDR3 length, D gene, clone size, V gene, J gene, CDR3 protein, CDR3 DNA. A D gene is named only where the DNA matches it firmly. Clone size is stated in some rows and not others, as once, few, many or a class when expanded.

17	.	.	TRBV12-1	TRBJ2-1	CASTLPSGKSSYNEQFF	TGTGCCAGCACCTTGCCTAGCGGGAAGAGCTCCTACAATGAGCAGTTCTTC
16	TRBD1	.	TRBV7-9	TRBJ1-4	CASSSDRAFRYEKLFF	TGTGCCAGCAGCTCCGACAGGGCTTTCCGATATGAAAAACTGTTTTTT
12	.	.	TRBV21-1	TRBJ2-7	CASGNRDYEQYF	TGTGCCAGCGGGAATCGGGACTACGAGCAGTACTTC
15	.	.	TRBV20-1	TRBJ1-1	CSASPPRRMNTEAFF	TGCAGTGCTAGTCCCCCGCGACGGATGAACACTGAAGCTTTCTTT
14	.	.	TRBV5-8	TRBJ1-2	CASSPWDRNYGYTF	TGTGCCAGCAGCCCATGGGACCGAAACTATGGCTACACCTTC
15	TRBD2	.	TRBV28	TRBJ2-1	CASRQLAGGYNEQFF	TGTGCCAGCAGACAACTAGCGGGAGGGTACAATGAGCAGTTCTTC
11	TRBD1	once	TRBV30	TRBJ1-1	CAWSQGGKAFF	TGTGCCTGGAGCCAAGGGGGCAAAGCTTTCTTT
13	.	.	TRBV10-1	TRBJ2-7	CARIHRRPYEQYF	TGCGCCAGAATCCACAGGCGGCCCTACGAGCAGTACTTC
14	.	once	TRBV6-2/TRBV6-3	TRBJ1-2	CASSYAGARYGYTF	TGTGCCAGCAGTTACGCGGGGGCAAGGTATGGCTACACCTTC
16	.	once	TRBV5-6	TRBJ2-1	CASKLEGAYSEREQFF	TGTGCCAGCAAATTGGAGGGTGCCTACTCGGAGAGGGAGCAGTTCTTC
15	.	.	TRBV19	TRBJ2-1	CASGTHEAGGNEQFF	TGTGCCAGTGGCACCCATGAGGCAGGCGGTAATGAGCAGTTCTTC
13	.	once	TRBV6-6	TRBJ1-1	CASSRLEDTEAFF	TGTGCCAGCAGTCGACTGGAGGACACTGAAGCTTTCTTT
15	.	.	TRBV27	TRBJ2-1	CASSLQSQYNNEQFF	TGTGCCAGCAGTTTGCAGAGCCAGTACAACAATGAGCAGTTCTTC
15	TRBD2	once	TRBV11-3	TRBJ2-3	CASSPSGVSTDTQYF	TGTGCCAGCAGCCCTAGCGGGGTTAGCACAGATACGCAGTATTTT
14	TRBD1	.	TRBV9	TRBJ1-2	CASSPTGTGYGYTF	TGTGCCAGCAGCCCCACCGGGACAGGATATGGCTACACCTTC
13	TRBD1	few	TRBV29-1	TRBJ1-2	CSVEARTGTGYTF	TGCAGCGTTGAAGCCCGGACAGGGACTGGCTACACCTTC
14	.	.	TRBV19	TRBJ1-1	CASSREGKWAEAFF	TGTGCCAGTAGTAGGGAGGGGAAATGGGCTGAAGCTTTCTTT
15	TRBD2	.	TRBV5-1	TRBJ2-5	CASSSGTSGRGTQYF	TGCGCCAGCAGCTCAGGGACTAGCGGGAGAGGGACCCAGTACTTC
13	TRBD1	.	TRBV6-6	TRBJ2-7	CASTPWTGAEQYF	TGTGCCAGCACCCCATGGACAGGGGCCGAGCAGTACTTC
14	.	.	TRBV2	TRBJ1-5	CASKRQTSNQPQHF	TGTGCCAGCAAGCGGCAAACTAGCAATCAGCCCCAGCATTTT
14	.	few	TRBV5-6	TRBJ1-1	CASGTQGGGTEAFF	TGTGCCAGCGGTACACAGGGAGGGGGAACTGAAGCTTTCTTT
18	TRBD2	.	TRBV14	TRBJ2-5	CASSQEGPTSGGSETQYF	TGTGCCAGCAGCCAAGAAGGCCCCACTAGCGGGGGGAGTGAGACCCAGTACTTC
15	TRBD1	.	TRBV19	TRBJ1-6	CASNGQGGPNSPLHF	TGTGCCAGTAATGGACAGGGCGGCCCGAATTCACCCCTCCACTTT
15	.	.	TRBV5-1	TRBJ1-1	CASSLGGTKDTEAFF	TGCGCCAGCAGCTTGGGGGGGACAAAGGACACTGAAGCTTTCTTT
14	TRBD2	.	TRBV28	TRBJ2-1	CASSSTSGSSEQFF	TGTGCCAGCAGTTCCACTAGCGGGAGCAGTGAGCAGTTCTTC
16	TRBD2	.	TRBV6-5	TRBJ2-7	CASSSPRGGRIYEQYF	TGTGCCAGCAGTTCCCCCCGTGGCGGGAGGATCTACGAGCAGTACTTC
15	TRBD1	.	TRBV5-1	TRBJ2-5	CASSLVGTAKETQYF	TGCGCCAGCAGCTTGGTGGGGACAGCCAAAGAGACCCAGTACTTC
18	TRBD2	once	TRBV6-2/TRBV6-3	TRBJ2-3	CASSYRFGGSRSSDTQYF	TGTGCCAGCAGTTATCGGTTCGGCGGGAGTCGAAGTAGTGATACGCAGTATTTT
14	.	.	TRBV20-1	TRBJ2-3	CSASGAGGTDTQYF	TGCAGTGCTAGTGGGGCGGGCGGCACAGATACGCAGTATTTT
17	.	.	TRBV21-1	TRBJ1-1	CASSKALSRTGVTEAFF	TGTGCCAGCAGCAAAGCGCTTTCGAGGACAGGGGTCACTGAAGCTTTCTTT
18	TRBD2	few	TRBV7-9	TRBJ2-2	CASSTGGFRVANTGELFF	TGTGCCAGCAGTACGGGGGGATTCAGGGTCGCGAACACCGGGGAGCTGTTTTTT
15	TRBD2	.	TRBV6-6	TRBJ2-7	CASSPGTSDSDEQYF	TGTGCCAGCAGTCCCGGGACTAGCGATTCCGACGAGCAGTACTTC
14	.	.	TRBV5-1	TRBJ2-3	CASSLGLEVGTQYF	TGCGCCAGCAGCTTGGGTCTGGAGGTAGGGACGCAGTATTTT
13	.	.	TRBV5-1	TRBJ2-5	CASSLKGGETQYF	TGCGCCAGCAGCTTGAAGGGGGGGGAGACCCAGTACTTC
15	.	once	TRBV15	TRBJ2-3	CATSRGLAVADTQYF	TGTGCCACCAGCAGAGGGCTAGCTGTTGCAGATACGCAGTATTTT
15	.	.	TRBV19	TRBJ1-4	CATTGSYATNEKLFF	TGTGCCACAACAGGGTCTTATGCAACTAATGAAAAACTGTTTTTT
14	.	.	TRBV9	TRBJ1-2	CASTASGVNYGYTF	TGTGCCAGCACCGCGTCCGGGGTGAACTATGGCTACACCTTC
17	.	.	TRBV9	TRBJ2-3	CASSVHRGGGDTDTQYF	TGTGCCAGCAGCGTCCACAGAGGCGGAGGGGACACAGATACGCAGTATTTT
20	.	.	TRBV13	TRBJ2-1	CASSLEWMAPRTSSYNEQFF	TGTGCCAGCAGCTTAGAGTGGATGGCCCCAAGAACGAGCTCCTACAATGAGCAGTTCTTC
18	TRBD1	.	TRBV7-3	TRBJ1-1	CASSLWGTALPMNTEAFF	TGTGCCAGCAGCTTATGGGGGACAGCACTCCCCATGAACACTGAAGCTTTCTTT